One and the same sample provided the 7 T cell receptor beta chains below, sequenced in a study of cytomegalovirus exposure and HLA in healthy donors. The primer mix had 60 Vbeta and 13 Jbeta primers. Only in-frame clones appear in the TCRdb table, and some are missing; sequencing was by immunoSEQ multiplex PCR. The sample includes approximately 150,000 clones, roughly 87% of them seen just once. Sequenced material: PBMCs. The receptor set was obtained from a woman between 40 and 55 years old in good health and CMV-seronegative.

The rearrangement uses TRBV5-1 and TRBJ2-3; D might be TRBD2 (6 bases). V was shortened by 5 bases and J by 4 bases, with 11 bases between the two germline ends. The CDR3 runs to 13 residues. CDR1 SGHRS and CDR2 YFSETQ come from the germline V gene. CDR3 sequence: CASRETGADTQYF. The CDR3 nucleotides read TGCGCCAGCAGAGAAACGGGGGCAGATACGCAGTATTTT.

The chain combines TRBV28 with TRBJ1-2; 8 nucleotides agree with TRBD1. J gave up 5 bases and V 5 bases, and 4 bases lay outside the gene matches. This CDR3 spans 13 amino acids. The germline V gene encodes CDR1 MDHEN and CDR2 SYDVKM. The CDR3 bases are TGTGCCAGCAGTACGGGACAGGTTTATGGCTACACCTTC. It yields the protein CASSTGQVYGYTF.

CDR3 sequence: CATSRDLGTNEKLFF. The CDR3 DNA follows: TGTGCCACCAGCCGGGATCTCGGAACTAATGAAAAACTGTTTTTT. The chain employs TRBV15 and TRBJ1-4; D remains ambiguous. The CDR3 is 15 residues long. Trimming left V 5 bases short and J 1 base short, with 11 bases between. Germline V gene sequence: CDR1 LNHNV, CDR2 YYDKDF (reference sequence).

CDR3 protein: CASSLEGLPYNEQFF. CDR3 bases: TGCGCCAGCAGCTTGGAGGGACTACCGTACAATGAGCAGTTCTTC. The chain carries TRBV5-1 and TRBJ2-1; 7 bases map to TRBD2. Germline CDR1 reads SGHRS; CDR2 reads YFSETQ. The CDR3 is made up of 15 amino acids. V lost 0 bases, J lost 4 bases, and 4 bases stayed unmatched.

The rearrangement links TRBV5-1 to TRBJ2-2; 7 bases line up with TRBD2. The CDR3 length is 15 residues. J lost 0 bases, V lost 3 bases, and 2 bases had no gene match. Germline CDR1 SGHRS, CDR2 YFSETQ. The CDR3 nucleotides read TGCGCCAGCAGCTGGGGGGGGGCGAACACCGGGGAGCTGTTTTTT. Protein sequence: CASSWGGANTGELFF.

The chain uses TRBV5-1 and TRBJ2-5, with a tentative D call TRBD2 (6 bases). Germline CDR1 and CDR2: SGHRS and YFSETQ. The CDR3 loop spans 15 amino acids. V was cut by 4 bases and J by 2 bases, with 15 bases left in between. DNA of the CDR3: TGCGCCAGCAGCCTTCTCGTAGCGGTTCAAGAGACCCAGTACTTC. Protein product: CASSLLVAVQETQYF.

The J gene is TRBJ2-7, the V gene TRBV28, with TRBD1 matching 9 bases. Germline CDR1 MDHEN, CDR2 SYDVKM. This CDR3 is built from 14 residues. J gave up 1 base and V 7 bases, and 5 bases lay outside the gene matches. DNA for the CDR3: TGTGCCAGCAACACGGGGACAGGGTCCTACGAGCAGTACTTC. Amino acids: CASNTGTGSYEQYF.